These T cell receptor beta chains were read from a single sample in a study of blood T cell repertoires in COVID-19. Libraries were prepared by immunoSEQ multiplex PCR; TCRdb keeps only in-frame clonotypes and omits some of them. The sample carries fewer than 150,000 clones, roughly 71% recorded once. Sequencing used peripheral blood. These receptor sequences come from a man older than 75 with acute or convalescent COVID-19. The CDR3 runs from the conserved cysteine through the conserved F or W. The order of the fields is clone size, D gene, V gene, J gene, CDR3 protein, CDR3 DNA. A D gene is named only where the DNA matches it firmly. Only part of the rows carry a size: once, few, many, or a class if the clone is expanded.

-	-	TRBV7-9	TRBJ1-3	CASSGRGQSSGNTIYF	TGTGCCAGCAGCGGTCGAGGACAGTCTTCTGGAAACACCATATATTTT
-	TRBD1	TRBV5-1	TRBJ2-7	CASSDPGQPYEQYF	TGCGCCAGCAGCGACCCGGGACAGCCCTACGAGCAGTACTTC
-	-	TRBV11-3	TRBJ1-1	CASSLKRSTEAFF	TGTGCCAGCAGCTTAAAGAGAAGTACTGAAGCTTTCTTT
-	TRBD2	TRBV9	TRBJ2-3	CASSLASGGTDTQYF	TGTGCCAGCAGCCTTGCTAGCGGGGGCACAGATACGCAGTATTTT
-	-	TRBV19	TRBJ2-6	CASSPRGPGANVLTF	TGTGCCAGTAGTCCCCGGGGTCCGGGGGCCAACGTCCTGACTTTC
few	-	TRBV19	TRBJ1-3	CASKRQTYSGNTIYF	TGTGCCAGTAAACGACAGACTTACTCTGGAAACACCATATATTTT
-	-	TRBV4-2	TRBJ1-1	CASSLRTANTEAFF	TGTGCCAGCAGCCTAAGGACAGCGAACACTGAAGCTTTCTTT
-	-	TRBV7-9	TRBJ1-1	CASSPTENTEAFF	TGTGCCAGCAGCCCGACAGAGAACACTGAAGCTTTCTTT
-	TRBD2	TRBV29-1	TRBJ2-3	CSVEDSGGADTQYF	TGCAGCGTTGAAGATAGCGGGGGGGCTGATACGCAGTATTTT
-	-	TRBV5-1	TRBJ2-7	CASSLGSGYEQYF	TGCGCCAGCAGCTTGGGGTCGGGGTACGAGCAGTACTTC
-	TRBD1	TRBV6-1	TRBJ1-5	CATATGPNQPQHF	TGTGCCACCGCGACAGGGCCCAATCAGCCCCAGCATTTT
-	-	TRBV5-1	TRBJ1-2	CASSVQGDGYTF	TGCGCCAGCAGCGTACAGGGTGACGGCTACACCTTC
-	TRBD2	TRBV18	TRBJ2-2	CASSPTPLLAGAGTGELFF	TGTGCCAGCTCACCCACCCCCTTACTAGCGGGGGCCGGCACCGGGGAGCTGTTTTTT
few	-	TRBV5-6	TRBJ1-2	CASTQGVWGYTF	TGTGCCAGCACACAGGGCGTGTGGGGCTACACCTTC
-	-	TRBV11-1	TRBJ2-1	CASSLAEYNEQFF	TGTGCCAGCAGCTTAGCCGAGTACAATGAGCAGTTCTTC
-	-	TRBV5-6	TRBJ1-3	CASRGAGNTIYF	TGTGCCAGCCGGGGGGCCGGAAACACCATATATTTT
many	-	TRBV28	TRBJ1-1	CASSELENTEAFF	TGTGCCAGCAGTGAGCTAGAGAACACTGAAGCTTTCTTT
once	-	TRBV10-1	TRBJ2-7	CASSAYEQYF	TGCGCCAGCAGCGCGTACGAGCAGTACTTC
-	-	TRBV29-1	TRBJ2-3	CSVAMGGQGADTQYF	TGCAGCGTTGCGATGGGAGGTCAGGGGGCAGATACGCAGTATTTT
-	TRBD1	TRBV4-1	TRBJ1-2	CASSQPTDRVEYGYTF	TGCGCCAGCAGCCAGCCCACAGACAGGGTGGAGTATGGCTACACCTTC
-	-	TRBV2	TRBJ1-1	CASNRGAVDTEAFF	TGTGCCAGCAATCGGGGGGCGGTAGACACTGAAGCTTTCTTT
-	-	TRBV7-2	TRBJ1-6	CASSSGLNNSPLHF	TGTGCCAGCAGCTCCGGACTGAATAATTCACCCCTCCACTTT
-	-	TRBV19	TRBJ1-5	CASRLQGGSRSNQPQHF	TGTGCCAGTAGACTCCAGGGAGGAAGTAGAAGCAATCAGCCCCAGCATTTT
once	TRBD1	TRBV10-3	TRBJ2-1	CAISEDRVYNEQFF	TGTGCCATCAGTGAGGACAGGGTCTACAATGAGCAGTTCTTC
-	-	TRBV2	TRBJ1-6	CASNGDTYNSPLHF	TGTGCCAGCAATGGGGACACCTATAATTCACCCCTCCACTTT
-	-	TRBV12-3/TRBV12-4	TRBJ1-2	CASRQGKFYGYTF	TGTGCCAGCAGACAGGGCAAATTCTATGGCTACACCTTC
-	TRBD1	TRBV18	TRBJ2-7	CASSPGQIYEQYF	TGTGCCAGCTCACCGGGACAGATTTACGAGCAGTACTTC
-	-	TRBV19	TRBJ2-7	CASSKTAQSMEQYF	TGTGCCAGTAGTAAGACAGCACAGTCCATGGAGCAGTACTTC
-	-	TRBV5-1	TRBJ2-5	CASSLDRGGTQYF	TGCGCCAGCAGCTTGGACAGGGGAGGGACCCAGTACTTC
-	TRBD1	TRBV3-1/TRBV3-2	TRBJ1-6	CASSQGLTGGNSPLHF	TGTGCCAGCAGCCAAGGTCTGACAGGGGGTAATTCACCCCTCCACTTT
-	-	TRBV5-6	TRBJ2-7	CASSLAGLAYEQYF	TGTGCCAGCAGCTTGGCCGGTCTCGCCTACGAGCAGTACTTC
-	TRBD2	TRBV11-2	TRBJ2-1	CASSSGLAGGPSQFF	TGTGCCAGCAGCTCGGGACTAGCGGGGGGACCTTCACAGTTCTTC
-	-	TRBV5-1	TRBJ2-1	CASSLGHLQSSYNEQFF	TGCGCCAGCAGCTTGGGACATCTCCAGAGCTCCTACAATGAGCAGTTCTTC
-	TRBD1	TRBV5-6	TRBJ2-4	CASSLTGGLTKNIQYF	TGTGCCAGCAGCCTGACAGGGGGCCTGACCAAAAACATTCAGTACTTC
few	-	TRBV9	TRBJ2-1	CASSTAPPGTYNEQFF	TGTGCCAGCAGCACCGCCCCTCCAGGAACCTACAATGAGCAGTTCTTC
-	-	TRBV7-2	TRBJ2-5	CASSLMQGQETQYF	TGTGCCAGCAGCTTGATGCAGGGCCAAGAGACCCAGTACTTC
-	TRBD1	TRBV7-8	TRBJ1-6	CASSFLQGDSPLHF	TGTGCCAGCAGCTTTTTACAGGGGGACTCACCCCTCCACTTT
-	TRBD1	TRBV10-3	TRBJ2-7	CATETGIDEQYF	TGTGCCACCGAGACAGGGATTGACGAGCAGTACTTC
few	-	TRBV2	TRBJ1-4	CASSETGFNEKLFF	TGTGCCAGCAGTGAAACAGGTTTTAATGAAAAACTGTTTTTT
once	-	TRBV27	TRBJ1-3	CASSLDFPSSGNTIYF	TGTGCCAGCAGTTTAGACTTCCCAAGCTCTGGAAACACCATATATTTT
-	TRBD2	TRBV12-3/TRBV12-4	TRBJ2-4	CASSRGGNIQYF	TGTGCCAGCAGCCGCGGGGGGAACATTCAGTACTTC
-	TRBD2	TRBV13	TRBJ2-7	CASTLRGIHYEQYF	TGTGCCAGCACCCTGCGGGGGATCCACTACGAGCAGTACTTC
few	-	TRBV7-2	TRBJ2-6	CASSLLSGGHLPGANVLTF	TGTGCCAGCAGCTTACTATCGGGGGGCCACCTCCCCGGGGCCAACGTCCTGACTTTC